This T cell receptor beta chain was recorded in a study of blood T cell repertoires in COVID-19. Study-wide context: The United States, Italy and Spain supplied acute and convalescent COVID-19 samples.

CDR1 is LNHDA, CDR2 SQIVND, per germline (reference sequence). V lost 3 bases to trimming and J lost 0 bases, with 15 bases between them. The CDR3 runs 16 residues. The data were produced by immunoSEQ multiplex PCR, yet TCRdb's version contains in-frame clones alone and is incomplete. The repertoire holds about 20,000 clones, with around 88% as singletons. The sequence was collected from a woman aged 30 to 39 who had recovered from COVID-19. This sequence joins TRBV19 and TRBJ2-7, with D tentatively TRBD1 (6 bases). Sample: PBMCs or T cells enriched from blood (not recorded which). The CDR3 bases are TGTGCCAGTAGTATCCCTATGGACAGTTTCTCCTACGAGCAGTACTTC. This translates into CASSIPMDSFSYEQYF.